These T cell receptor beta chains were read from a single sample in a study of shared clonotypes between healthy human individuals. TCRdb's table, derived via immunoSEQ multiplex PCR, lists solely in-frame clones and lacks some. The sample carries more than 2 million clones, nearly 97% recorded once. The specimen sequenced was naive CD4+ T cells sorted from blood. The receptors here all came from a man between 18 and 29 years old in good health. The CDR3 runs from the conserved cysteine through the conserved F or W. D genes are given only for firm matches. The size of a clone is reported for some rows only, either as once, few or many, or as a class for expanded clones.

v_gene	len	d_gene	abundance	j_gene	CDR3nt	CDR3aa
TRBV28	15	.	.	TRBJ1-3	TGTGCCAGCAGTTGGGCAGGGGCGTCTGGAAACACCATATATTTT	CASSWAGASGNTIYF
TRBV10-2	14	.	.	TRBJ2-7	TGCGCCAGCGGAGGACAGGTGGGGACTTACGAGCAGTACTTC	CASGGQVGTYEQYF
TRBV19	13	.	once	TRBJ2-1	TGTGCCAGTAGTATTGACCACTCCACTGAGCAGTTCTTC	CASSIDHSTEQFF
TRBV2	15	.	.	TRBJ1-5	TGTGCCAGCAGTGCACAGGGTAATAGCAATCAGCCCCAGCATTTT	CASSAQGNSNQPQHF
TRBV21-1	18	.	.	TRBJ2-7	TGTGCCAGCAGCAACAAGCTAGCGGGAGTGGGATTCTCGTACGAGCAGTACTTC	CASSNKLAGVGFSYEQYF
TRBV7-2	15	.	.	TRBJ1-6	TGTGCCAGCAGCTTATCGTATAGGGGAAATTCACCCCTCCACTTT	CASSLSYRGNSPLHF
TRBV27	16	.	.	TRBJ1-2	TGTGCCAGCAGTTTAAGCTTGTGGGGGGCTCGGGATGGCTACACCTTC	CASSLSLWGARDGYTF
TRBV5-1	15	TRBD2	.	TRBJ2-1	TGCGCCAGCAGCTTGAGACTAGCGGGAGTGGATGAGCAGTTCTTC	CASSLRLAGVDEQFF
TRBV4-1	13	.	.	TRBJ2-7	TGCGCCAGCAGCCAAGAGCAGCACTTGGAGCAGTACTTC	CASSQEQHLEQYF
TRBV29-1	11	.	.	TRBJ2-7	TGCAGCGTCGCCCAGAGCTACGAGCAGTACTTC	CSVAQSYEQYF
TRBV28	16	TRBD1	.	TRBJ1-6	TGTGCCAGCAGTTTATTTGGGGCAGGGGGTAATTCACCCCTCCACTTT	CASSLFGAGGNSPLHF
TRBV19	15	.	few	TRBJ1-2	TGTGCCACCTCCTTAACCCCGGCGGCAGGTAATGGCTACACCTTC	CATSLTPAAGNGYTF
TRBV6-1	15	TRBD1	.	TRBJ2-3	TGTGCCAGCAGAGGGGGACAGCCGCTTTCGGATACGCAGTATTTT	CASRGGQPLSDTQYF
TRBV10-3	14	.	.	TRBJ1-1	TGTGCCATCAGCCGGACAGACCTAAACACTGAAGCTTTCTTT	CAISRTDLNTEAFF
TRBV7-2	17	.	.	TRBJ2-7	TGTGCCAGCAGCCAAAATATCGTCGTCAGGGTCTCCTACGAGCAGTACTTC	CASSQNIVVRVSYEQYF
TRBV4-1	14	TRBD2	.	TRBJ2-7	TGCGCCAGCAGTCAAGGACTAGGTCACTACGAGCAGTACTTC	CASSQGLGHYEQYF
TRBV7-2	13	.	.	TRBJ2-7	TGTGCCAGCAGCTTAGCGAGCGTACACGAGCAGTACTTC	CASSLASVHEQYF
TRBV7-9	13	.	.	TRBJ2-5	TGTGCCAGCAGCTTTGGGGGCGGGGAGACCCAGTACTTC	CASSFGGGETQYF
TRBV5-7	19	.	.	TRBJ2-5	TGTGCCAGCAGCTTACTCTTTTTTTCTGGGGCTCAAACGGGAGAGACCCAGTACTTC	CASSLLFFSGAQTGETQYF
TRBV30	18	TRBD2	.	TRBJ2-2	TGTGCCTGGAGAGCCGGGACTAGCGTTACAAAGAACACCGGGGAGCTGTTTTTT	CAWRAGTSVTKNTGELFF
TRBV28	14	.	.	TRBJ2-5	TGTGCCAGCACCCTAGGGCGGAGAGGAGAGACCCAGTACTTC	CASTLGRRGETQYF
TRBV2	13	.	.	TRBJ1-5	TGTGCCTCCTTACGGGATCTCAATCAGCCCCAGCATTTT	CASLRDLNQPQHF
TRBV4-3	17	TRBD1	.	TRBJ1-6	TGCGCCAGCAGCCAAGAGGACAGGGCCGCTTATAATTCACCCCTCCACTTT	CASSQEDRAAYNSPLHF
TRBV15	16	TRBD2	.	TRBJ2-5	TGTGCCACCAGCAGAGATCCAGCGGGGGCGGCGGAGACCCAGTACTTC	CATSRDPAGAAETQYF
TRBV9	16	.	.	TRBJ2-3	TGTGCCAGCAGCGATCTACTAGAGGCGGGCACAGATACGCAGTATTTT	CASSDLLEAGTDTQYF
TRBV28	14	.	.	TRBJ1-4	TGTGCCAGCAGACTTCAGGAAATAGGGGAAAAACTGTTTTTT	CASRLQEIGEKLFF
TRBV5-1	15	.	.	TRBJ1-6	TGCGCCAGCAGCTTGGGGGGGGTCGGGAATTCACCCCTCCACTTT	CASSLGGVGNSPLHF
TRBV19	16	.	.	TRBJ2-1	TGTGCCAGTAGTATTACTGGGACGAGCTCCTACAATGAGCAGTTCTTC	CASSITGTSSYNEQFF
TRBV5-6	14	TRBD1	.	TRBJ1-1	TGTGCCAGCAGGGGTAGGACAGGGAACACTGAAGCTTTCTTT	CASRGRTGNTEAFF
TRBV6-5	16	TRBD1	.	TRBJ1-4	TGTGCCAGCAGTTGGACAGGGACCACAACTAATGAAAAACTGTTTTTT	CASSWTGTTTNEKLFF
TRBV30	12	.	.	TRBJ2-7	TGTGCCTGGAGAATCGGCAGGGGCGAGCAGTACTTC	CAWRIGRGEQYF
TRBV30	10	.	.	TRBJ1-1	TGTGCGGCAGGGGTCACTGAAGCTTTCTTT	CAAGVTEAFF
TRBV18	13	.	.	TRBJ1-1	TGTGCCAGCTCACCCCAATATAACACTGAAGCTTTCTTT	CASSPQYNTEAFF
TRBV7-9	13	.	.	TRBJ1-5	TGTGCCAGCAGCTTAATCTCTGGTCAGCCCCAGCATTTT	CASSLISGQPQHF
TRBV18	14	.	.	TRBJ2-5	TGTGCCAGCTCACCAATGCGGGACCAAGAGACCCAGTACTTC	CASSPMRDQETQYF
TRBV7-8	14	TRBD1	.	TRBJ1-4	TGTGCCAGCAGTCGGACAGGGTTTAATGAAAAACTGTTTTTT	CASSRTGFNEKLFF
TRBV2	15	.	.	TRBJ2-7	TGTGCCAGCAGTGAAGCGCTCCTCTTTCGGGGAGAGCAGTACTTC	CASSEALLFRGEQYF
TRBV2	16	TRBD1	.	TRBJ2-7	TGTGCCAGCAGTGATCGGGACAGGAACAAGGCCTACGAGCAGTACTTC	CASSDRDRNKAYEQYF
TRBV20-1	11	TRBD2	.	TRBJ2-1	TGCAGTGCTAGGCATAGCGGGGAGCAGTTCTTC	CSARHSGEQFF